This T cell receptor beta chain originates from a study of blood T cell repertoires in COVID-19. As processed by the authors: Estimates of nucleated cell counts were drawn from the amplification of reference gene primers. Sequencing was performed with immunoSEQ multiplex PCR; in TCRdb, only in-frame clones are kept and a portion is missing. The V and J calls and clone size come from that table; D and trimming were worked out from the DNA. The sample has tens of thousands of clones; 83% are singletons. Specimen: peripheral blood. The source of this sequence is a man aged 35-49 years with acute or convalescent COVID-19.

CDR3 protein: CASSGNRVGAFF. CDR3 sequence (DNA): TGTGCCAGCAGCGGTAACAGGGTGGGAGCTTTCTTT. V and J are TRBV5-5 and TRBJ1-1, with a weak D call TRBD1 (6 bases). Germline CDR1 SGHKS, CDR2 YYEKEE (reference sequence). The CDR3 has 12 amino acids. V was trimmed by 4 bases and J by 10 bases, leaving 14 bases between them.